The rows below give T cell receptor beta chains drawn from one sample of a study of Graves' ophthalmopathy and Graves' hyperthyroidism. TCRdb re-called the multiplex PCR reads with MiXCR, one entry per CDR3 protein. This table holds 620,000 or so distinct CDR3 sequences, approximately 22% found once. The source material was peripheral blood. Receptors were obtained from a woman younger than 30 with stable Graves' hyperthyroidism. Some clones in this sample may be carry-over from other donors' samples. CDR3s include the opening cysteine and the closing phenylalanine or tryptophan. D genes are given only for firm matches. Rows may omit the clone size; those that give it use once, few, many or a size class.

cdr3_aa cdr3_nt d_call v_call clone_size j_call
CASSQLGDRAHGYTF TGCGCCAGCAGCCAGTTGGGGGACAGGGCCCATGGCTACACCTTC TRBD1 TRBV4-1 many TRBJ1-2
CASSFGGPLYEQYF TGTGCCAGCAGTTTCGGGGGCCCCTTATACGAGCAGTACTTC NA TRBV27 few TRBJ2-7
CASGFSRVLQETQYF TGTGCCAGCGGCTTTTCCAGGGTCCTACAAGAGACCCAGTACTTC NA TRBV7-8 many TRBJ2-5
CASSLDTYGYTF TGCGCCAGCAGCTTGGACACCTATGGCTACACCTTC NA TRBV5-1 many TRBJ1-2
CASSYHDRDSYEQYF TGTGCCAGCAGTTACCACGACAGGGACTCCTACGAGCAGTACTTC TRBD1 TRBV25-1 many TRBJ2-7
CASSQITGKGGNTEAFF TGTGCCAGCAGCCAAATCACAGGGAAAGGGGGGAACACTGAAGCTTTCTTT NA TRBV3-1 NA TRBJ1-1
CASGLIGGLQETQYF TGTGCTAGTGGCCTAATCGGGGGCCTCCAAGAGACCCAGTACTTC NA TRBV12-5 NA TRBJ2-5
CASSERAGNSPLHF TGTGCCAGCAGTGAACGGGCAGGGAATTCACCCCTCCACTTT NA TRBV2 many TRBJ1-6
CASSLSRANYGYTF TGTGCCAGCAGTTTATCGAGAGCTAACTATGGCTACACCTTC NA TRBV27 many TRBJ1-2
CASSYNPGIYSNQPQHF TGTGCCAGCAGTTACAATCCAGGGATTTATAGCAATCAGCCCCAGCATTTT NA TRBV6-5 once TRBJ1-5
CSARAGLVGYTF TGCAGTGCTAGAGCAGGTTTGGTTGGCTACACCTTC NA TRBV20-1 many TRBJ1-2
CASSPRGAEAFF TGTGCCAGCAGTCCCCGAGGAGCTGAAGCTTTCTTT NA TRBV19 many TRBJ1-1
CASSFSSLTQETQYF TGTGCCAGCAGCTTCTCTAGCCTAACCCAAGAGACCCAGTACTTC NA TRBV7-9 many TRBJ2-5
CASSTQTPLYEQYF TGTGCCAGTAGTACACAGACCCCCCTCTACGAGCAGTACTTC NA TRBV19 many TRBJ2-7
CSARDQGDNSPLHF TGCAGTGCTAGAGACCAGGGGGATAATTCACCCCTCCACTTT TRBD1 TRBV20-1 many TRBJ1-6
CASSYNGEAKNIQYF TGTGCCAGCAGTTATAACGGAGAGGCCAAAAACATTCAGTACTTC NA TRBV6-5 NA TRBJ2-4
CSASDRSSGQETQYF TGCAGTGCTAGCGACCGCTCTAGCGGTCAAGAGACCCAGTACTTC TRBD2 TRBV20-1 many TRBJ2-5
CASSPTGIHGYTF TGTGCCAGCAGCCCTACAGGGATTCATGGCTACACCTTC NA TRBV9 many TRBJ1-2
CASRGRGREQYF TGTGCCAGCAGAGGCAGGGGTCGCGAGCAGTACTTC NA TRBV7-2 NA TRBJ2-7
CASSRTQSGYTF TGTGCCAGCAGCCGAACCCAAAGTGGCTACACCTTC NA TRBV12-3/TRBV12-4 many TRBJ1-2
CASRAAGGQGTQYF TGTGCCAGCCGTGCAGCGGGGGGCCAAGGGACCCAGTACTTC TRBD2 TRBV2 many TRBJ2-5
CASSYSDYGYTF TGTGCCAGCAGTTACAGCGACTATGGCTACACCTTC NA TRBV28 many TRBJ1-2
CASSFSTSTGRPYEQYF TGTGCCAGCAGCTTCTCGACGTCAACAGGCCGACCCTACGAGCAGTACTTC NA TRBV7-8 NA TRBJ2-7
CASKEGHLSYEQYF TGTGCCAGTAAGGAGGGACATCTCTCCTACGAGCAGTACTTC NA TRBV19 NA TRBJ2-7
CATSSPGQNYGYTF TGTGCCACCAGCAGTCCGGGACAGAACTATGGCTACACCTTC TRBD1 TRBV15 many TRBJ1-2
CASSLQQAVGYEQYF TGTGCCAGCTCTTTACAACAGGCCGTGGGGTACGAGCAGTACTTC NA TRBV7-3 NA TRBJ2-7
CASSFSPAVEAFF TGTGCCAGCAGTTTCTCCCCGGCGGTGGAAGCTTTCTTT NA TRBV28 once TRBJ1-1
CASSTYISTEAFF TGTGCCAGTAGTACGTACATTTCCACTGAAGCTTTCTTT NA TRBV19 few TRBJ1-1
CASSYSGPPRRGEQYF TGTGCCAGCAGTTACTCAGGCCCGCCGCGGCGTGGGGAGCAGTACTTC NA TRBV6-5 NA TRBJ2-7
CASSLIGGAVTEAFF TGTGCCAGCTCACTTATAGGGGGAGCGGTCACTGAAGCTTTCTTT NA TRBV18 many TRBJ1-1
CASSLGAGNPYEQYF TGTGCCAGCAGCTTAGGGGCTGGGAACCCCTACGAGCAGTACTTC NA TRBV7-3 few TRBJ2-7
CSARRDGGSTYEQYF TGCAGTGCTAGACGGGACGGGGGCTCCACCTACGAGCAGTACTTC NA TRBV20-1 few TRBJ2-7
CASSYAGQGVHEQYF TGTGCCAGCAGTTATGCGGGACAGGGGGTCCACGAGCAGTACTTC TRBD1 TRBV6-2/TRBV6-3 many TRBJ2-7
CASSDYRVGNQPQHF TGTGCCAGCAGTGATTACAGGGTTGGCAATCAGCCCCAGCATTTT NA TRBV12-3/TRBV12-4 many TRBJ1-5
CASSQTRGSYEQYF TGTGCCAGCAGTCAGACTAGGGGTAGCTACGAGCAGTACTTC NA TRBV12-3/TRBV12-4 NA TRBJ2-7
CASTKSGSYNSPLHF TGTGCCAGCACCAAATCGGGCTCCTATAATTCACCCCTCCACTTT NA TRBV2 many TRBJ1-6
CASSQGGGQANQPQHF TGTGCCAGCAGCCAAGGCGGCGGGCAGGCTAATCAGCCCCAGCATTTT NA TRBV3-1 many TRBJ1-5
CASSLGRVPNHEQYF TGTGCCAGCAGCTTAGGGAGGGTCCCGAACCACGAGCAGTACTTC NA TRBV7-2 many TRBJ2-7
CSGGQFSSSNQPQHF TGCAGTGGGGGCCAGTTCAGCAGTAGCAATCAGCCCCAGCATTTT NA TRBV20-1 many TRBJ1-5
CASSLGQGRGEQYF TGTGCCAGCAGCCTCGGACAGGGTAGGGGCGAGCAGTACTTC TRBD1 TRBV6-2/TRBV6-3 NA TRBJ2-7
CSARRGHTNTEAFF TGCAGTGCTAGAAGGGGACACACGAACACTGAAGCTTTCTTT NA TRBV20-1 many TRBJ1-1
CAWNRLGAGNQPQHF TGTGCCTGGAATCGATTAGGGGCCGGAAATCAGCCCCAGCATTTT NA TRBV30 many TRBJ1-5
CASSTKRGFEDTEAFF TGTGCCAGCAGTACCAAGAGGGGGTTTGAGGACACTGAAGCTTTCTTT NA TRBV28 many TRBJ1-1
CASSPWQGDQPQHF TGCGCCAGCAGTCCATGGCAGGGAGATCAGCCCCAGCATTTT NA TRBV5-1 many TRBJ1-5
CASQMGGNSPLHF TGTGCCAGCCAAATGGGGGGAAATTCACCCCTCCACTTT NA TRBV6-1 many TRBJ1-6
CASSESVTRGSPTYEQYF TGCGCCAGCAGTGAGTCAGTGACTAGGGGTTCTCCCACCTACGAGCAGTACTTC NA TRBV10-2 many TRBJ2-7
CASRSPERTEAFF TGTGCCAGCAGGAGTCCGGAGAGGACTGAAGCTTTCTTT NA TRBV6-2/TRBV6-3 many TRBJ1-1
CASSLVQGSLRTEAFF TGTGCCAGCAGCTTAGTGCAGGGGAGTCTAAGGACTGAAGCTTTCTTT NA TRBV13 many TRBJ1-1
CASRPTGTTEAFF TGTGCCAGCAGGCCGACAGGGACCACTGAAGCTTTCTTT TRBD1 TRBV12-3/TRBV12-4 many TRBJ1-1
CASSECRPLPYEQYF TGTGCCAGCAGTGAATGTCGACCCCTCCCCTACGAGCAGTACTTC NA TRBV2 many TRBJ2-7
CASNPWGPTDYGYTF TGTGCCAGTAACCCGTGGGGGCCGACGGACTATGGCTACACCTTC NA TRBV19 NA TRBJ1-2
CSAGGGHQETQYF TGCAGCGCCGGGGGAGGCCACCAAGAGACCCAGTACTTC NA TRBV29-1 NA TRBJ2-5
CASSLAVSGTGYGYTF TGCGCCAGCAGCTTGGCCGTGTCCGGGACAGGTTATGGCTACACCTTC TRBD1 TRBV5-1 few TRBJ1-2
CASSRDPNSPLHF TGTGCCAGCAGTCGGGACCCTAATTCACCCCTCCACTTT NA TRBV2 few TRBJ1-6
CASSFRTGGPSYEQYF TGCGCCAGCAGCTTCAGGACAGGGGGCCCCTCCTACGAGCAGTACTTC TRBD1 TRBV4-1 few TRBJ2-7